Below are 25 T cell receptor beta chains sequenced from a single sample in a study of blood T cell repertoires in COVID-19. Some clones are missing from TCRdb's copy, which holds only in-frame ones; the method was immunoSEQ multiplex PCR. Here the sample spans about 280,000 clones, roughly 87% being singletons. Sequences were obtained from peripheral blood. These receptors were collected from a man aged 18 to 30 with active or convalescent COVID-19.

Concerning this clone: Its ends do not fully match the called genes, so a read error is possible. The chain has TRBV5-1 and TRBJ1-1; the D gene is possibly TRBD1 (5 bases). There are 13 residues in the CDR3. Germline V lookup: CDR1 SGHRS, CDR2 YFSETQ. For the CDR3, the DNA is TGCGCCCGCAGCACGGGCGGGGGGGTCGGAGCTTTCTTT. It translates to CARSTGGGVGAFF. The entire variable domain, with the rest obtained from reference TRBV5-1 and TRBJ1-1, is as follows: KAGVTQTPRYLIKTRGQQVTLSCSPISGHRSVSWYQQTPGQGLQFLFEYFSETQRNKGNFPGRFSGRQFSNSRSEMNVSTLELGDSALYLCARSTGGGVGAFFGQGTRLTVV.

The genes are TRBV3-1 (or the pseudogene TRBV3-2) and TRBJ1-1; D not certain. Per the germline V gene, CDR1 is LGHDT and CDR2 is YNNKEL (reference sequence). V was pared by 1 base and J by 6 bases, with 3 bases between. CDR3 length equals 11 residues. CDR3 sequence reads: CASSQGPEAFF. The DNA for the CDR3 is TGTGCCAGCAGCCAAGGGCCTGAAGCTTTCTTT.

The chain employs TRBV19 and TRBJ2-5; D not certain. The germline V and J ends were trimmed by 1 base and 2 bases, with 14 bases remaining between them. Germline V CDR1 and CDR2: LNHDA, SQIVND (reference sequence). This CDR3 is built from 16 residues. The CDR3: CASSIGPRWLQETQYF. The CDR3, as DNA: TGTGCCAGTAGTATAGGGCCCCGATGGTTACAAGAGACCCAGTACTTC.

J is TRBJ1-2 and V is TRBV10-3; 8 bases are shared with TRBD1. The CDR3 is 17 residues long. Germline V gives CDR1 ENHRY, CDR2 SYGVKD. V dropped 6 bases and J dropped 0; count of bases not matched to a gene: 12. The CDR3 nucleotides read TGTGCCATCAGCAAGACCGGGACAGGTCGAACTAACTATGGCTACACCTTC. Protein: CAISKTGTGRTNYGYTF.

CDR3 region: CASRPFLAGTDTQYF. The CDR3 coding sequence is TGTGCCAGCAGACCATTCCTAGCGGGCACAGATACGCAGTATTTT. The gene calls are TRBV11-2 and TRBJ2-3; TRBD2 agrees at 7 bases. The V segment lost 6 bases and the J segment 1 base; nucleotides outside the gene matches: 7. The CDR3 extends over 15 amino acids. Germline V gene data show CDR1 as SGHAT and CDR2 as FQNNGV. The full variable domain, its missing parts supplied by reference TRBV11-2 and TRBJ2-3, is EAGVAQSPRYKIIEKRQSVAFWCNPISGHATLYWYQQILGQGPKLLIQFQNNGVVDDSQLPKDRFSAERLKGVDSTLKIQPAKLEDSAVYLCASRPFLAGTDTQYFGPGTRLTVL.

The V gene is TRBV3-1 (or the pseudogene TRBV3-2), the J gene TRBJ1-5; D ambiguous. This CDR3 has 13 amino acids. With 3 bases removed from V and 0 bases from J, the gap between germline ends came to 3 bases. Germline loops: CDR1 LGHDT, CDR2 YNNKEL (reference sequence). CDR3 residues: CASSQASNQPQHF. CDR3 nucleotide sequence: TGTGCCAGCAGCCAGGCTAGCAATCAGCCCCAGCATTTT.

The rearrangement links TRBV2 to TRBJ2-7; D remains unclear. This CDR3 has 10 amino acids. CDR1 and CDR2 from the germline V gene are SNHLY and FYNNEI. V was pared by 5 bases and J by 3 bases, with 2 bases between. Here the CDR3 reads CASSLYEQYF. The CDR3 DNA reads TGTGCCAGCAGTCTCTACGAGCAGTACTTC. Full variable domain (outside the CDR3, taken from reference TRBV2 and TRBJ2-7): EPEVTQTPSHQVTQMGQEVILRCVPISNHLYFYWYRQILGQKVEFLVSFYNNEISEKSEIFDDQFSVERPDGSNFTLKIRSTKLEDSAMYFCASSLYEQYFGPGTRLTVT.

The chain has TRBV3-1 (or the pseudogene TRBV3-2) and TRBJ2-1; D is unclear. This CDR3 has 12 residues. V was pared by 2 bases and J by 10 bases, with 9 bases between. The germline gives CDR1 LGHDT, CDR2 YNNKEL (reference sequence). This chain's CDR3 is CASSQTTGEQFF. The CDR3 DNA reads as TGTGCCAGCAGCCAAACGACCGGGGAGCAGTTCTTC.

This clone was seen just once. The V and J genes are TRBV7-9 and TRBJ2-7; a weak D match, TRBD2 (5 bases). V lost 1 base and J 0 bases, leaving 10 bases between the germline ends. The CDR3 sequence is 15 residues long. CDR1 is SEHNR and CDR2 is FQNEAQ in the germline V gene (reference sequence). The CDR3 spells CASSLGGHNSYEQYF. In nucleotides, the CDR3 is TGTGCCAGCAGCTTAGGAGGGCACAACTCCTACGAGCAGTACTTC.

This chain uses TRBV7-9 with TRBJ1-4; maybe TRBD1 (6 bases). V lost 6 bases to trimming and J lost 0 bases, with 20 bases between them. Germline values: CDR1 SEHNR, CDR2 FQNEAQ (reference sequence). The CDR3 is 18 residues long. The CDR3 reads CASRPGQSNLPTNEKLFF. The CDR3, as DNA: TGTGCCAGCAGACCCGGACAGTCCAACCTACCAACTAATGAAAAACTGTTTTTT.

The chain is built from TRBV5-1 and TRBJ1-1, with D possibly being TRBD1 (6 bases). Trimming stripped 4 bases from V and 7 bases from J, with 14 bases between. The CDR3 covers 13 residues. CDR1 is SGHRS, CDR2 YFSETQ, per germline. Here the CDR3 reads CASSTGQTIEAFF. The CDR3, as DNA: TGCGCCAGCAGCACTGGACAGACTATTGAAGCTTTCTTT.

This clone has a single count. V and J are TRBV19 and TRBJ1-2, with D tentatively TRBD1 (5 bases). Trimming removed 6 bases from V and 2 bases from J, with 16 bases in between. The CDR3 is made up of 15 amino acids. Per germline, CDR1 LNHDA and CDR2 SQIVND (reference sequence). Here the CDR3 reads CASSESTGFNYGYTF. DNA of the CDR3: TGTGCCAGTAGCGAAAGCACAGGTTTCAACTATGGCTACACCTTC.

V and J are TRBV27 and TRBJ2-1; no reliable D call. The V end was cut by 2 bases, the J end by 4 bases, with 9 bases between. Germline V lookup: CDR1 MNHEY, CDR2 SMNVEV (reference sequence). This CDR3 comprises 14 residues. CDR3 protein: CASSLGQPYNEQFF. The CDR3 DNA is TGTGCCAGCAGTTTAGGGCAGCCTTACAATGAGCAGTTCTTC.

CDR3 bases: TGTGCCACCTCGACAGGGAACGCGAACACCGGGGAGCTGTTTTTT. This sequence encodes CATSTGNANTGELFF. The rearrangement links TRBV6-5 to TRBJ2-2; TRBD1 aligns across 7 bases. Germline CDR1 reads MNHEY; CDR2 reads SVGAGI. Trimming at V came to 10 bases and at J to 0 bases, leaving 8 bases not matched to a gene. This CDR3 has 15 residues.

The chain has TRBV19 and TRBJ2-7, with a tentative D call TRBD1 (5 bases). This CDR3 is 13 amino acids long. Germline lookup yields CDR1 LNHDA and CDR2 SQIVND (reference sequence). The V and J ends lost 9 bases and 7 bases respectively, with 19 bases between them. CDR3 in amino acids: CASSQGPEIEQYF. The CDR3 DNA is TGTGCCAGCTCCCAGGGCCCAGAGATAGAGCAGTACTTC.

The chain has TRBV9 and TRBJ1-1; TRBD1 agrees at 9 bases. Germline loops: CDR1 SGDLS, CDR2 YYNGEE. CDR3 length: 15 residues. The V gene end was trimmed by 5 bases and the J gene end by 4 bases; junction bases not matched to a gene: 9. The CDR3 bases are TGTGCCAGCAGTCCTACAGGGGGCGCAGTCACTGAAGCTTTCTTT. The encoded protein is CASSPTGGAVTEAFF. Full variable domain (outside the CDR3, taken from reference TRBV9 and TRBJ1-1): DSGVTQTPKHLITATGQRVTLRCSPRSGDLSVYWYQQSLDQGLQFLIQYYNGEERAKGNILERFSAQQFPDLHSELNLSSLELGDSALYFCASSPTGGAVTEAFFGQGTRLTVV.

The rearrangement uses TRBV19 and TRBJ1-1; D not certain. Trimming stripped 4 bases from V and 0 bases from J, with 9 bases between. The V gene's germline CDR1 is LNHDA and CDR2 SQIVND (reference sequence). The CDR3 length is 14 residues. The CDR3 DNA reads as TGTGCCAGTAGTACCAAGACACTGAACACTGAAGCTTTCTTT. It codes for CASSTKTLNTEAFF.

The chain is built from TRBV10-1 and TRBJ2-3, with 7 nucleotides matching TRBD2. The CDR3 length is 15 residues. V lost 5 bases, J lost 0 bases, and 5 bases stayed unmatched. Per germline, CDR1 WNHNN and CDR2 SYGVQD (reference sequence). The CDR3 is CASSIGGSSTDTQYF. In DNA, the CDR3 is TGCGCCAGCAGTATCGGGGGGTCTAGCACAGATACGCAGTATTTT.

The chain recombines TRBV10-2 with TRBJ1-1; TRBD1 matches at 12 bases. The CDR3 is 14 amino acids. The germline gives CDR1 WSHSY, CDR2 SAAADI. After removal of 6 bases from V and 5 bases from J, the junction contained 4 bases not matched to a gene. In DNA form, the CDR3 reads TGCGCCAGCAGGACGGGACAGGGGGCTACTGAAGCTTTCTTT. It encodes CASRTGQGATEAFF.

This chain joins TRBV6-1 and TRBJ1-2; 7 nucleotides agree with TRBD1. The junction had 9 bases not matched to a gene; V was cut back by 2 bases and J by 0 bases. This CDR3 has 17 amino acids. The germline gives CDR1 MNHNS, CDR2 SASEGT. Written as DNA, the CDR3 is TGTGCCAGCAGTGAAATTGGGGACAGAAGATCTAACTATGGCTACACCTTC. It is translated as CASSEIGDRRSNYGYTF.

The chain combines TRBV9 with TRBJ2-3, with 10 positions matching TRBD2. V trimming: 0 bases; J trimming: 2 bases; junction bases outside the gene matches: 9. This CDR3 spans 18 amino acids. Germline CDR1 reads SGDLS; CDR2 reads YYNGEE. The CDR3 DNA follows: TGTGCCAGCAGCGTAGAACCTATGGGACTAGCGCACACAGATACGCAGTATTTT. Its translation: CASSVEPMGLAHTDTQYF.

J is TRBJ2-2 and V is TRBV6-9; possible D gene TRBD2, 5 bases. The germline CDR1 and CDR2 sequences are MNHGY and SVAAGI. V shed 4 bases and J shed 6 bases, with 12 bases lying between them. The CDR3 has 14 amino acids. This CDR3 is CASSSTKWSGELFF. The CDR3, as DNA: TGTGCCAGCAGTTCGACTAAATGGTCCGGGGAGCTGTTTTTT.

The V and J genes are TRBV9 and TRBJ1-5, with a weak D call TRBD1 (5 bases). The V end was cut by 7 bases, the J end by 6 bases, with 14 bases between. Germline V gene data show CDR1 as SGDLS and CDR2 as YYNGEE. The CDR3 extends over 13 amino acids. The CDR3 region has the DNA TGTGCCAGCGGCTCAGGGTGGAGTCAGCCCCAGCATTTT. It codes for CASGSGWSQPQHF.

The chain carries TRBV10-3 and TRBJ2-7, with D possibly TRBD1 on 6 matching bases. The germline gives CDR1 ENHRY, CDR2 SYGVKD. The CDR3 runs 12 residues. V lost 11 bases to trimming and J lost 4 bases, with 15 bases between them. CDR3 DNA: TGTGCCGGGGGCAGGGACATATACGAGCAGTACTTC. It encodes CAGGRDIYEQYF.

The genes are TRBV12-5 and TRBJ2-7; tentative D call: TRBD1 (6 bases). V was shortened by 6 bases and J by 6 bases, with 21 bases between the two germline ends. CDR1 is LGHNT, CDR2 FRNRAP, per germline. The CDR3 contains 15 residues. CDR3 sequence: CASGQSQGHPGEQYF. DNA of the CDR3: TGTGCTAGTGGCCAATCCCAGGGACATCCCGGCGAGCAGTACTTC.